This T cell receptor beta chain is drawn from a study of T-cell reconstitution after alpha-beta-depleted transplantation in children. This CDR3 spans 16 amino acids. V lost 2 bases, J lost 6 bases, and 22 bases lay in between. From germline, CDR1 is DFQATT and CDR2 SNEGSKA (reference sequence). Study-wide points: Roughly two months post-transplant, alpha-beta T cells reportedly originated from several hundred graft clones that had expanded.

Note on this clonotype: Its antigen remains unidentified.

A library of TCRbeta sequences, prepared with unique molecular identifiers, was generated. Using its own MiXCR run on the PCR reads, TCRdb lists one record per CDR3 protein. Here the sample spans approximately 130,000 distinct CDR3 sequences, roughly 9% being singletons. V is TRBV20-1 and J is TRBJ1-2; maybe TRBD1 (6 bases). The receptor comes from a girl under three years old who had a stem cell transplant for combined immunodeficiency, so the T cells may come from the graft donor. This specimen consisted of PBMCs, mostly from graft donor cells, obtained 180 days after TCRalphabeta/CD19-depleted stem cell transplant. The CDR3 spells CSARKRGNVTADGYTF. DNA for the CDR3: TGCAGTGCTAGAAAGAGGGGGAACGTTACTGCAGATGGCTACACCTTC.